What follows are 8 T cell receptor beta chains derived from one specimen sequenced in a study of control samples from healthy donors and cancer patients (dated by TCRdb to about 2020). The library was generated by the immunoSEQ multiplex PCR assay. TCRdb re-hosts the immuneACCESS table, in-frame sequences only. Its copies lack some clones; in the studies checked, an unresolved V gene accounts for under half of them, and the cause for the rest is not known. The sample yields approximately 70,000 clones; approximately 86% were counted once. The ten largest make up approximately 14% of the sample. Sequencing was carried out using blood. Receptors were obtained from a man aged 55 to 70 in good health.

Written as DNA, the CDR3 is TGTGCCAGCAGCGCCCCGGGGGGGCAAGAGACCCAGTACTTC. Translation gives CASSAPGGQETQYF. This sequence joins TRBV11-3 and TRBJ2-5; 8 bases map to TRBD2. The CDR3 is 14 residues long. In germline, CDR1 is SGHNT, CDR2 YENEEA. J gave up 2 bases and V 5 bases, and 4 bases lay outside the gene matches.

V is TRBV5-6 and J is TRBJ1-5, with D maybe TRBD1 (5 bases). V gave up 5 bases and J gave up 1 base, with 19 bases separating them. This CDR3 comprises 17 residues. Looked up from germline, CDR1 is SGHDT and CDR2 is YYEEEE. CDR3 sequence (DNA): TGTGCCAGCAGTTCGTCCAGGGAGGGAAGGAGCAATCAGCCCCAGCATTTT. Translating it yields CASSSSREGRSNQPQHF.

This clone is a singleton in its sample. The V call is TRBV4-3, the J call TRBJ1-4, with TRBD1 as a possible D gene (6 bases). Deletions cut 0 bases from V and 5 bases from J, with 16 bases between. Germline loops: CDR1 LGHNA, CDR2 YSLEER. CDR3 length equals 17 residues. The CDR3 bases are TGCGCCAGCAGCCAAGATTCCACGGGGGGCGGCAATGAAAAACTGTTTTTT. It is translated as CASSQDSTGGGNEKLFF.

The chain has TRBV5-8 and TRBJ1-6; 7 bases match TRBD1. The CDR3 length is 16 residues. After removal of 1 base from V and 0 bases from J, the junction contained 1 base not matched to a gene. CDR1 is SGHTS, CDR2 YDEGEE, per germline. The CDR3: CASSLNRGSYNSPLHF. DNA of the CDR3: TGTGCCAGCAGCTTGAACAGGGGCTCCTATAATTCACCCCTCCACTTT.

V gene TRBV10-3 combines with J gene TRBJ1-1; D is unclear. Trimming removed 2 bases at V and 1 base at J, with 5 bases between. The germline gives CDR1 ENHRY, CDR2 SYGVKD. This CDR3 spans 13 amino acids. The CDR3 sequence is CAISEGENTEAFF. DNA for the CDR3: TGTGCCATCAGTGAGGGAGAGAACACTGAAGCTTTCTTT.

The CDR3 nucleotides are TGTGCCTGGAGTGGCCCAGGGAGCACTGAAGCTTTCTTT. This translates into CAWSGPGSTEAFF. This chain connects TRBV30 to TRBJ1-1, with D possibly matching TRBD1 (5 bases). The V gene lost 1 base and the J gene lost 4 bases, with 10 bases spanning the gap. The CDR3 consists of 13 residues. The germline gives CDR1 GTSNPN, CDR2 SVGIG (reference sequence).

The genes are TRBV6-2 or TRBV6-3 and TRBJ2-7; 8 bases match TRBD2. The CDR3 has 15 residues. V lost 5 bases and J lost 3; bases outside the gene matches: 9. In germline, CDR1 is MNHEY, CDR2 SVGEGT. The CDR3 spells CASSGGGIDIYEQYF. As DNA, the CDR3 is TGTGCCAGCAGTGGCGGGGGGATTGACATCTACGAGCAGTACTTC.

The chain couples TRBV29-1 to TRBJ2-1, with 11 bases identical to TRBD2. The CDR3 is 15 amino acids. Losses at the gene ends were 5 bases for V and 9 bases for J; bases not matched to a gene: 12. Germline V CDR1 and CDR2: SQVTM, ANQGSEA. The CDR3, as DNA: TGCAGCGTTCCTGAAGTAGCGGGAGGGCCCATTGAGCAGTTCTTC. It codes for CSVPEVAGGPIEQFF.